This T cell receptor (beta chain) was recorded in a study of T cells in Graves' hyperthyroidism and ophthalmopathy. On the study more broadly: Staff took peripheral blood when the initial diagnosis was made, before any treatment began. General study points: Ophthalmopathy was distinguished from stable hyperthyroidism by 13 V-J signatures.

Comments on this clonotype: The antigen is not known.

TCR beta CDR3 regions were amplified from RNA transcripts. Initially, a first-round RT-PCR of the TCR CDR3 employed the HTBI primer set. One entry per CDR3 protein, called by TCRdb with MiXCR from the multiplex PCR reads. The data show around 300,000 distinct CDR3 sequences, with over 11% seen just once and 20% to 25% held by the top ten. The CDR3 length is 13 residues. Germline assignment: CDR1 SGHVS and CDR2 FNYEAQ. V shed 10 bases and J 6 bases; nucleotides not matched to a gene: 10. The clonotype was recovered from a woman in her twenties or thirties with Graves' hyperthyroidism. Sequencing used blood. The J gene is TRBJ1-2, the V gene TRBV7-6; 8 bases line up with TRBD1. CDR3 residues: CATKAGGANGYTF. DNA of the CDR3: TGTGCCACTAAGGCAGGGGGCGCGAATGGCTACACCTTC.